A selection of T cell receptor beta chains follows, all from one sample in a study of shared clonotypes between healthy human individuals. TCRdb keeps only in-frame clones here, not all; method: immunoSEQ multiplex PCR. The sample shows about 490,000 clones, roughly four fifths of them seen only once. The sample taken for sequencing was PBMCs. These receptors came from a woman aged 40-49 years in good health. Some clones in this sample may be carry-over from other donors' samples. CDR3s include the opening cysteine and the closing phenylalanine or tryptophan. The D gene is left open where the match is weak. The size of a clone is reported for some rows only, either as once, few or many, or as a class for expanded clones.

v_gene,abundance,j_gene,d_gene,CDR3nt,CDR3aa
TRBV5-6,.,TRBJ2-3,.,TGTGCCAGCAGCTTGCGAGACACAGATACGCAGTATTTT,CASSLRDTDTQYF
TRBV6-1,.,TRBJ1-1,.,TGTGCCAGCAGTGAATCGTGGAGGGGGACTGAAGCTTTCTTT,CASSESWRGTEAFF
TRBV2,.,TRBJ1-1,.,TGTGCCAGCAGTGAATCCAGGGGCACTGAAGCTTTCTTT,CASSESRGTEAFF
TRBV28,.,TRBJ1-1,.,.,CASSILGTEDTEAFF
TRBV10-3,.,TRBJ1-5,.,TGTGCCATCAGTGGTTCTCGCAGGGCGGATAGCAATCAGCCCCAGCATTTT,CAISGSRRADSNQPQHF
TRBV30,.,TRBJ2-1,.,TGTGCCTGGAGTCTAGGAGTTTGGAACAATGAGCAGTTCTTC,CAWSLGVWNNEQFF
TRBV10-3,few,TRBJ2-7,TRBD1,TGTGCCATCAGCTCGGGGGACAGGGGTTCCTACGAGCAGTACTTC,CAISSGDRGSYEQYF
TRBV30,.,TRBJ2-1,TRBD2,TGTGCCTGGAGGAGTAGCGGGCCCTCCTACAATGAGCAGTTCTTC,CAWRSSGPSYNEQFF
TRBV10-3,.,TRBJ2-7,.,TGTGCCATCAGTGAGGGCCAGGGGAACGAGCAGTACTTC,CAISEGQGNEQYF
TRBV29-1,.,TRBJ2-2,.,TGCAGCGTTGGGAAGACAGGGAGGAACGGGGAGCTGTTTTTT,CSVGKTGRNGELFF
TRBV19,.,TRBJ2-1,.,TGTGCCAGTTCCCAGGGGCCCTACAATGAGCAGTTCTTC,CASSQGPYNEQFF
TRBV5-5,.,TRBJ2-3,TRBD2,TGTGCCAGCAGCTTGGGAGTACTAGCGGGAAAGGGGGCAGATACGCAGTATTTT,CASSLGVLAGKGADTQYF
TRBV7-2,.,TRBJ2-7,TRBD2,TGTGCCAGCCGTCTGAGTAGCGGGAGCTCCTACGAGCAGTACTTC,CASRLSSGSSYEQYF
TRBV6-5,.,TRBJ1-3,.,TGTGCCAGCAGCCCCGGGGGAAACACCATATATTTT,CASSPGGNTIYF
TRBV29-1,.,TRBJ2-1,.,TGCAGCGTTGTGCCGGGGCGGAGCTCCTACAATGAGCAGTTCTTC,CSVVPGRSSYNEQFF
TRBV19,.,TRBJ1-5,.,TGTGCCAGTAGTATATTCGGGGTTGCCAATCAGCCCCAGCATTTT,CASSIFGVANQPQHF
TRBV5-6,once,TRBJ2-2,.,TGTGCCAGCAGCACGCCCGGGACACGCGCCGGGGAGCTGTTTTTT,CASSTPGTRAGELFF
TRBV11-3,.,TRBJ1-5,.,TGTGCCAGCAGCCTCGTGGACGGATTCCATCAGCCCCAGCATTTT,CASSLVDGFHQPQHF
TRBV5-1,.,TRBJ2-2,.,TGCGCCAGCAGCTTGGCCTTAGGCAACACCGGGGAGCTGTTTTTT,CASSLALGNTGELFF
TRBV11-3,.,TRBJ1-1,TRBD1,TGTGCCAGCAGCCCCAAACAGGGGGCGCGGACTTTCTTT,CASSPKQGARTFF
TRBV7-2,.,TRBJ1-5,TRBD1,TGTGCCAGCAGCACCAGGACAGGGGACGGTCAGCCCCAGCATTTT,CASSTRTGDGQPQHF
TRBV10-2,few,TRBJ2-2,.,TGCGCCAGCAGTGAAGGGGTCTACCCCGGGGAGCTGTTTTTT,CASSEGVYPGELFF
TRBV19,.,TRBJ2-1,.,TGTGCCAGTAGTATCGCGGGTGAGCAGTTCTTC,CASSIAGEQFF
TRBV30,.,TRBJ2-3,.,TGTGCCTGGAGTGTAATTACAGATACGCGGTATTTT,CAWSVITDTRYF
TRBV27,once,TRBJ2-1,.,TGTGCCAGCAGTGTATTGGGACCATACAATGAGCAGTTCTTC,CASSVLGPYNEQFF
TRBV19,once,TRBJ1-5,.,TGTGCCAGTAACCCGACGGGAAACAATCAGCCCCAGCATTTT,CASNPTGNNQPQHF
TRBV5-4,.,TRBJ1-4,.,TGTGCCAGCAGCGCGTACGGGGAAAAACTGTTTTTT,CASSAYGEKLFF
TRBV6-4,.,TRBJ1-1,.,TGTGCCAGCAGTGACTCGAGGGAAGCCAGGGACACTGAAGCTTTCTTT,CASSDSREARDTEAFF
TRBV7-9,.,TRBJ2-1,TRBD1,TGTGCCAGCAGCCAGCCCAGACAGGGTATGTCCTACAATGAGCAGTTCTTC,CASSQPRQGMSYNEQFF
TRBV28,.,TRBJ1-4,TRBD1,TGTGCCAGCGGACAGGGGGCGTCTAATGAAAAACTGTTTTTT,CASGQGASNEKLFF
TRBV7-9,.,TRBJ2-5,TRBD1,TGTGCCAGCAGCTTGGACAGGGTGACCCAAGAGACCCAGTACTTC,CASSLDRVTQETQYF
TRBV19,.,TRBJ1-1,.,TGTGCCAGTGCGACAGGATGGAACACTGAAGCTTTCTTT,CASATGWNTEAFF
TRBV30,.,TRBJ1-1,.,TGTGCCTGGATGCGAGGGGCTTACACTGAAGCTTTCTTT,CAWMRGAYTEAFF
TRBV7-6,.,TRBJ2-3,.,TGTGCCAGCAGCTCTTTACAGCTTAGCACAGATACGCAGTATTTT,CASSSLQLSTDTQYF
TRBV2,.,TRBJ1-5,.,TGTGCCAGCAGTATGTCGGACGATAGCAATCAGCCCCAGCATTTT,CASSMSDDSNQPQHF
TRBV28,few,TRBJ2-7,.,TGTGCCAGCAGTTCGACTCCGAGATACGAGCAGTACTTC,CASSSTPRYEQYF
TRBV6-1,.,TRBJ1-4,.,TGTGCCAGCGATGGGGACCGAGGGGAAAAACTGTTTTTT,CASDGDRGEKLFF
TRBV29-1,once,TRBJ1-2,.,TGCAGCGTTGAAAAGAGAGATGGCTACACCTTC,CSVEKRDGYTF
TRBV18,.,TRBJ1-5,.,TGTGCCAGCTCACCACTTAACGGAGATAGCAATCAGCCCCAGCATTTT,CASSPLNGDSNQPQHF
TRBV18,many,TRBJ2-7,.,TGTGCCAGCCGGGACTCCTACGAGCAGTACTTC,CASRDSYEQYF
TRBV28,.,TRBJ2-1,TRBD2,TGTGCCAGCAGTTTATCAGGGCTAGCGGGCCCCAATGAGCAGTTCTTC,CASSLSGLAGPNEQFF
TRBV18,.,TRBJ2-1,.,TGTGCCAGCTCCCAGGTATGGGGCCAGGCCTCTAATGAGCAGTTCTTC,CASSQVWGQASNEQFF
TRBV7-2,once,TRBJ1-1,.,TGTGCCAGCAGCTTCGGGGTAGCTCTGAACACTGAAGCTTTCTTT,CASSFGVALNTEAFF
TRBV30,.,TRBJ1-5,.,TGTGCCTGGAGTGCCCTTGCAGGTTCCAATCAGCCCCAGCATTTT,CAWSALAGSNQPQHF
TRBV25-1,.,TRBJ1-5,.,TGTGCCAGCAGGAGGGGAAATCAGCCCCAGCATTTT,CASRRGNQPQHF
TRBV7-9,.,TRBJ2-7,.,TGTGCCAGCGTGCGGGACAGAACCTACGAGCAGTACTTC,CASVRDRTYEQYF
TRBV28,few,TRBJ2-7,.,TGTGCCAGCAGTCCCACCCACGCGGCACCCCACGAGCAGTACTTC,CASSPTHAAPHEQYF
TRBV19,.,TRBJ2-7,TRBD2,TGTGCCAGTAGTATACCGGGAGGGTCGAGCTCCTACGAGCAGTACTTC,CASSIPGGSSSYEQYF
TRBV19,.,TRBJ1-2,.,TGTGCCAGTGGAGAGGGGCCGAACTATGGCTACACCTTC,CASGEGPNYGYTF
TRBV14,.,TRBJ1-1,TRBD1,TGTGCCAGCAGCCAAGCTGTGACAGGGGGTCAGGACACTGAAGCTTTCTTT,CASSQAVTGGQDTEAFF
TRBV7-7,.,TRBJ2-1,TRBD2,TGTGCTAGCAGCCCGACTAGCGGGAGGGCGACTGAGCAGTTCTTC,CASSPTSGRATEQFF
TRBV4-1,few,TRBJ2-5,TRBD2,TGCGCCAGCAGCCGGACCCAGGGACTATGGCAAGAGACCCAGTACTTC,CASSRTQGLWQETQYF
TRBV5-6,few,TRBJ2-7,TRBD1,TGTGCCAGCAGCTTGCCTGGACAGGGGGCTAGGGAGCAGTACTTC,CASSLPGQGAREQYF
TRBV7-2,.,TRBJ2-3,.,TGTGCCAGCAGCTTAGAGGGGCGAGGCGGGTCGGATACGCAGTATTTT,CASSLEGRGGSDTQYF
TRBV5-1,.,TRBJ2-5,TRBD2,TGCGCCAGCAGCTACCAAGCGGGGCAAGAGACCCAGTACTTC,CASSYQAGQETQYF
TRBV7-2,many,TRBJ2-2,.,TGTGCCAGCAGCTTAGGGCAGAACACCGGGGAGCTGTTTTTT,CASSLGQNTGELFF
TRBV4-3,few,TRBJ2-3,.,TGCGCCAGCAGCCAAGAATCGGGGGAAACAGATACGCAGTATTTT,CASSQESGETDTQYF